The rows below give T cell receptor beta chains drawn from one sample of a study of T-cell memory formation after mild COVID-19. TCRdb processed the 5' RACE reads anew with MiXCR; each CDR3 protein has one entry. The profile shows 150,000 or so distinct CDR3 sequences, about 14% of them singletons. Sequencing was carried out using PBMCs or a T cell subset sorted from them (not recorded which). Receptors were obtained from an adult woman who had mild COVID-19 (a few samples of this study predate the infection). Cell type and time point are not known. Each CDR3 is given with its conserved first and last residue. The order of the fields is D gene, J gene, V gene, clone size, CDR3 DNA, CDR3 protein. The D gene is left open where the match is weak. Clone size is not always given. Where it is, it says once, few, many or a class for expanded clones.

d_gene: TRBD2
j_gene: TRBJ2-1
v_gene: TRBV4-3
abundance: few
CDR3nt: TGCGCCAGCAGCCCTGGCGGACTAGCGGCCTACAATGAGCAGTTCTTC
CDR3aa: CASSPGGLAAYNEQFF

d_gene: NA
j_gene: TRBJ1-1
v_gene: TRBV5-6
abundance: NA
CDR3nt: TGTGCCAGCAGCTGGGATGGCATGAACACTGAAGCTTTCTTT
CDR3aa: CASSWDGMNTEAFF

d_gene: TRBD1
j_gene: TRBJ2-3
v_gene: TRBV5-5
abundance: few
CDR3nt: TGTGCCAGCAGCTCTCGGACAGGGCCAGATACGCAGTATTTT
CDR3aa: CASSSRTGPDTQYF

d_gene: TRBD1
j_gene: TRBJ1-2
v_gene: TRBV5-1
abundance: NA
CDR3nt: TGCGCCAGCAAACAGGGGGCCTATGGCTACACCTTC
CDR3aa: CASKQGAYGYTF

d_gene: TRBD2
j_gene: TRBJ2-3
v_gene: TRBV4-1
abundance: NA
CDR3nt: TGCGCCAGCAGCCAGGGGACTATAAGCACAGATACGCAGTATTTT
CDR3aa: CASSQGTISTDTQYF

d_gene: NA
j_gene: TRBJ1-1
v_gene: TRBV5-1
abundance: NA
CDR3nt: TGCGCCAGCAGCTCCATAGTGGACACTGAAGCTTTCTTT
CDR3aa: CASSSIVDTEAFF

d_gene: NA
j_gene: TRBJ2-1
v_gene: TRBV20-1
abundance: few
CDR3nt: TGCAGTGCTAGACAGAAAGGCTACAATGAGCAGTTCTTC
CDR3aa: CSARQKGYNEQFF

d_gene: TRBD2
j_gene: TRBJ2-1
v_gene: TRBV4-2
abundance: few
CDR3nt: TGTGCCAGCAGCCCGAACCCGGGACTAGCGGGGGGATACAATGAGCAGTTCTTC
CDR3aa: CASSPNPGLAGGYNEQFF

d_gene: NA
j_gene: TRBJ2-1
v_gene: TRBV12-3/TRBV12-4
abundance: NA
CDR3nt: TGTGCCAGCAGTCCCCCGGTGGGGAATGAGCAGTTCTTC
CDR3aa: CASSPPVGNEQFF

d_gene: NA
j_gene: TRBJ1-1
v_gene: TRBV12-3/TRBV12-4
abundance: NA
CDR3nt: TGTGCCAGCAGCCAAGACCCGTTGGCGGAAGCTTTCTTT
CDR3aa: CASSQDPLAEAFF

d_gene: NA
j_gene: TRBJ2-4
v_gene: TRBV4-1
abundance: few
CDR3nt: TGCGCCAGCAGCCACCTCAGGCTAGCCAAAAACATTCAGTACTTC
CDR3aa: CASSHLRLAKNIQYF

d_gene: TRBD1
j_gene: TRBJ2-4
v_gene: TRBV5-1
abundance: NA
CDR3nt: TGCGCCAGCAGCTTGGAACTTGCGGGACAGGGAGGCATTCAGTACTTC
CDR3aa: CASSLELAGQGGIQYF

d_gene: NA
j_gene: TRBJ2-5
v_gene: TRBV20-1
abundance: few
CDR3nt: TGCAGTGCTAGGGGGATGGGACACCAAGAGACCCAGTACTTC
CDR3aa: CSARGMGHQETQYF

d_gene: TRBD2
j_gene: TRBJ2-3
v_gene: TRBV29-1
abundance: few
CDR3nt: TGCAGCGTTGATGGGACTAGCGGAAACACAGATACGCAGTATTTT
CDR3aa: CSVDGTSGNTDTQYF

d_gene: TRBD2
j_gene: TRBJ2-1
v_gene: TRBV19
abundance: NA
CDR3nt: TGTGCCAGTAGTATAGGACTAGCGGGGGGCAACCTTAGGGACAATGAGCAGTTCTTC
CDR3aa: CASSIGLAGGNLRDNEQFF

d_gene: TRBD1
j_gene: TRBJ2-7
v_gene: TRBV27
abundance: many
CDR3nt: TGTGCCAGCGGGGGACAGGGGGCCTACGAGCAGTACTTC
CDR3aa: CASGGQGAYEQYF

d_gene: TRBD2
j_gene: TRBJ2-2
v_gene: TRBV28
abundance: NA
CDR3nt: TGTGCCAGCAGTTTATGGGAGCTAGCGGGGGGGCCCGGGGAGCTGTTTTTT
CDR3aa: CASSLWELAGGPGELFF

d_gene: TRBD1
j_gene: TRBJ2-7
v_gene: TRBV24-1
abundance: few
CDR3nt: TGTGCCACCAGTGGGACCGGGACAGGGGACAACGAGCAGTACTTC
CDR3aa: CATSGTGTGDNEQYF

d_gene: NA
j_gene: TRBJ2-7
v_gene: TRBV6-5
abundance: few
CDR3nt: TGTGCCAGCAGCCGCGACTCCCACGAGCAGTACTTC
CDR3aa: CASSRDSHEQYF

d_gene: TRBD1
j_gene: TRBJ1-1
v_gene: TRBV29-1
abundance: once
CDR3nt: TGCAGCGCACCGACAGGGGGGAACACTGAAGCTTTCTTT
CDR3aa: CSAPTGGNTEAFF

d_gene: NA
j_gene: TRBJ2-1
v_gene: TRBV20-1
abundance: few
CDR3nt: TGCAGTGCTAGGCTGAACGTGTTCAATGAGCAGTTCTTC
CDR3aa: CSARLNVFNEQFF

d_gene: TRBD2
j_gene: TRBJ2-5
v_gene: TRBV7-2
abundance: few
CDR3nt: TGTGCCAGCAGCGCACAGCGGGGGACGGAGACCCAGTACTTC
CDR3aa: CASSAQRGTETQYF

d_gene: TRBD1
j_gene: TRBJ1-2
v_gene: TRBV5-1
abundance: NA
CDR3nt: TGCGCCAGCAGCTTGGATCCGGGAACAGGACAGGGGTACTATGGCTACACCTTC
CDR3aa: CASSLDPGTGQGYYGYTF

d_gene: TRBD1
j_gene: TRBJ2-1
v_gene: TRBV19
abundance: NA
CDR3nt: TGTGCCAGTAGCCGGACAGGGAACAATGAGCAGTTCTTC
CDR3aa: CASSRTGNNEQFF

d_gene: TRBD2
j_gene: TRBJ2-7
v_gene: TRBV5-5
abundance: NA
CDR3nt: TGTGCCAGCAGCTTGCGGACTAGCGGAGGCGAGCAGTACTTC
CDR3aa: CASSLRTSGGEQYF

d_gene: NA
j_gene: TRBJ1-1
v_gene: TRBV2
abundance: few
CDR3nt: TGTGCCAGCAGTGTAAGTCAGGGGATGGGCACTGAAGCTTTCTTT
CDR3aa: CASSVSQGMGTEAFF

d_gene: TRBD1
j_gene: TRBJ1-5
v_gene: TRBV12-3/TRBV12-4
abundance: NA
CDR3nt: TGTGCCAGCAGTCTCCAGGGGGCCGAGTCGCCCCAGCATTTT
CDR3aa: CASSLQGAESPQHF

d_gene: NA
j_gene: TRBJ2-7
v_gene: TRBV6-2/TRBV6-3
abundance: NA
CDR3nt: TGTGCCAGCAGCCGGATCCGATACGAGCAGTACTTC
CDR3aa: CASSRIRYEQYF

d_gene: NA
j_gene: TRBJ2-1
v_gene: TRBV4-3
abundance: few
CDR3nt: TGCGCCAGCAGCTCCGGGTTAGGCATTTACAATGAGCAGTTCTTC
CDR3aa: CASSSGLGIYNEQFF

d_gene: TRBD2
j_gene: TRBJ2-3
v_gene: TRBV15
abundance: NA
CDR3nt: TGTGCCGCCGCTAGCGGGAGCTGGGCAGATACGCAGTATTTT
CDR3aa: CAAASGSWADTQYF

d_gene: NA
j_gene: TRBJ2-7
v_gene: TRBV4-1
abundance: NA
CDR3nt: TGCGCCAGCAGCCAAGTCGAGCGGGTAGATAACGACGAGCAGTACTTC
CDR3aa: CASSQVERVDNDEQYF

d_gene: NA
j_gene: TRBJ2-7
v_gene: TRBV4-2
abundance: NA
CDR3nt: TGTGCCAGCAGCCAAGAAACGGTGATAGCCTACGAGCAGTACTTC
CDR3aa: CASSQETVIAYEQYF

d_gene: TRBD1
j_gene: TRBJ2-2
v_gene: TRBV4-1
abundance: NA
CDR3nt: TGCGCCAGCAGCCAGCTGACAGGGACGACCGGGGAGCTGTTTTTT
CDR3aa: CASSQLTGTTGELFF

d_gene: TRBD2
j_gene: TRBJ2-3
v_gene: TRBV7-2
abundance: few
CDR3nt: TGTGCCAGCAGCTTCGTAGCGGGAGGAAGTACAGATACGCAGTATTTT
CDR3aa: CASSFVAGGSTDTQYF

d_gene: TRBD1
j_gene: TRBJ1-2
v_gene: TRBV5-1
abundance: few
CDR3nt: TGCGCCAGCTTTTACGGGGACAGGGAAACTTCCGGCTATGGCTACACCTTC
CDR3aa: CASFYGDRETSGYGYTF